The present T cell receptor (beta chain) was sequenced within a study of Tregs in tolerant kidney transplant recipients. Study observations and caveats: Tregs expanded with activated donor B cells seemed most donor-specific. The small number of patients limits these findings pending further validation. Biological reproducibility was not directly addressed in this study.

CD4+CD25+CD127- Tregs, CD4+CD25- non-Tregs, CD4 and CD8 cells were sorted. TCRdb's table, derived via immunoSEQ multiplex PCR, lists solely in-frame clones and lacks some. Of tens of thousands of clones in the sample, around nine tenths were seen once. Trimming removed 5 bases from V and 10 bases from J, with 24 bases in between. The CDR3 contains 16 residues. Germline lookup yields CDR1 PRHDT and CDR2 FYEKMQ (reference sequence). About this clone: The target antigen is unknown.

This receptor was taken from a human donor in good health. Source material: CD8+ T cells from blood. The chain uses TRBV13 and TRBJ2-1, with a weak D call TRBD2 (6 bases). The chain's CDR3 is CASSLPQGLPPGEQFF. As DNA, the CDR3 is TGTGCCAGCAGCCTGCCCCAGGGACTCCCGCCGGGGGAGCAGTTCTTC.